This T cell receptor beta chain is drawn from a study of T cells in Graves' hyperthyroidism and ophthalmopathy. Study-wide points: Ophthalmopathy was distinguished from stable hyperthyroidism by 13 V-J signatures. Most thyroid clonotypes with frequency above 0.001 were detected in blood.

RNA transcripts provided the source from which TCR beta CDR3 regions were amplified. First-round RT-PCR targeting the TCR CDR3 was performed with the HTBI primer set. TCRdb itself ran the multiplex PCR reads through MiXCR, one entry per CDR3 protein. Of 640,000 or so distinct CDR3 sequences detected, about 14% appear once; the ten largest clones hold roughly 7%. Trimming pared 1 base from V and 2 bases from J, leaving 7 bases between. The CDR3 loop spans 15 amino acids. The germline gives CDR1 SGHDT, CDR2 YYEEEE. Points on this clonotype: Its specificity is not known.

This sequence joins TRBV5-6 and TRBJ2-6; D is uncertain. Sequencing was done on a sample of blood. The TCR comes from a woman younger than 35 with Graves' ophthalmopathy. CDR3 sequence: CASSLWSAGANVLTF. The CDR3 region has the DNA TGTGCCAGCAGCTTGTGGAGCGCTGGGGCCAACGTCCTGACTTTC.